The 8 T cell receptor beta chains in this list originate from one sample, sequenced in a study of PD-1 blockade in classical Hodgkin lymphoma. Profiling relied on immunoSEQ multiplex PCR, and the TCRdb table lists in-frame clones only, not all of them. Found here are about 40,000 clones, over 55% of them singletons; the top ten hold approximately 3%. All the patients suffered relapse after autologous stem cell transplantation, and brentuximab vedotin exposure differed. Source: peripheral blood mononuclear cells (PBMCs), taken at baseline. The receptors here all came from a human donor with classical Hodgkin lymphoma.

The J gene is TRBJ2-2, the V gene TRBV5-1; TRBD2 matches 10 bases. This CDR3 region has 16 residues. V was pared by 1 base and J by 7 bases, with 7 bases of the junction left unmatched. From germline, CDR1 is SGHRS and CDR2 YFSETQ. CDR3 amino acids: CASSLSLAGVVGELFF. The CDR3 DNA follows: TGCGCCAGCAGCTTGTCCCTAGCGGGAGTTGTCGGGGAGCTGTTTTTT.

This clone was seen only a few times. The chain couples TRBV29-1 to TRBJ2-3; D ambiguous. CDR1 and CDR2 (germline): SQVTM, ANQGSEA. V lost 7 bases, J lost 3 bases, and 14 bases lay in between. This CDR3 is built from 13 residues. CDR3 residues: CSGMTPSTDTQYF. CDR3 nucleotide sequence: TGCAGCGGAATGACACCCTCGACAGATACGCAGTATTTT.

J is TRBJ1-1 and V is TRBV4-2, with TRBD1 matching 7 bases. Germline CDR1 reads LGHNA; CDR2 reads YNFKEQ. CDR3 length: 16 amino acids. Germline trimming cut 0 bases from V and 2 bases from J; bases unmatched to any gene: 6. The CDR3 nucleotides are TGTGCCAGCAGCCAAGACCTAGGGACAGTAAACACTGAAGCTTTCTTT. As protein: CASSQDLGTVNTEAFF.

This clone came up a few times. The rearrangement joins TRBV5-1 to TRBJ2-7, with D perhaps matching TRBD1 (6 bases). Trimming cost V 1 base and J 1 base, with 18 bases left between them. Germline values: CDR1 SGHRS, CDR2 YFSETQ. CDR3 length: 17 residues. For the CDR3, the DNA is TGCGCCAGCAGCTTGCCTACGACAGGCCAAATGTCCTACGAGCAGTACTTC. As protein: CASSLPTTGQMSYEQYF.

The chain joins TRBV4-1 to TRBJ1-5; D perhaps matches TRBD1 (6 bases). Trimming took off 2 bases at V and 2 bases at J, with 13 bases between the two ends. The germline gives CDR1 MGHRA, CDR2 YSYEKL. This CDR3 region has 16 residues. This chain's CDR3 is CASSQLGGGGNQPQHF. Written as DNA, the CDR3 is TGCGCCAGCAGCCAACTCGGGGGGGGCGGCAATCAGCCCCAGCATTTT.

The chain couples TRBV7-6 to TRBJ2-3, with 8 bases fitting TRBD2. The CDR3 spans 17 residues. V shed 0 bases, J shed 3 bases, and the junction held 8 bases outside the gene matches. Germline V gives CDR1 SGHVS, CDR2 FNYEAQ. In DNA form, the CDR3 reads TGTGCCAGCAGCTTAGCGGGTGGCGGGGGGTCGACAGATACGCAGTATTTT. It translates to CASSLAGGGGSTDTQYF. Filled out from reference TRBV7-6 and TRBJ2-3, the complete variable domain reads GAGVSQSPRYKVTKRGQDVALRCDPISGHVSLYWYRQALGQGPEFLTYFNYEAQQDKSGLPNDRFSAERPEGSISTLTIQRTEQRDSAMYRCASSLAGGGGSTDTQYFGPGTRLTVL.

The J gene is TRBJ2-1, the V gene TRBV6-1, with D possibly TRBD2 on 5 matching bases. This CDR3 contains 15 residues. Germline CDR1 reads MNHNS; CDR2 reads SASEGT. Trimming left V 6 bases short and J 2 bases short, with 14 bases between. DNA of the CDR3: TGTGCCAGCAGGCTAGCACCCGATGCCTACAATGAGCAGTTCTTC. Amino acid sequence: CASRLAPDAYNEQFF.

The chain recombines TRBV30 with TRBJ1-2; 10 bases align to TRBD1. Germline V gene data show CDR1 as GTSNPN and CDR2 as SVGIG (reference sequence). The CDR3 sequence is 17 residues long. The V and J ends lost 0 bases and 2 bases, in that order; junction bases with no gene match: 9. CDR3 sequence: CAWSVRGTGAINYGYTF. CDR3 coding DNA: TGTGCCTGGAGTGTACGGGGGACAGGGGCGATCAACTATGGCTACACCTTC.